The 13 T cell receptor beta chains below come from one sample, sequenced in a study of technical replicates of blood from several donors. The data were produced by immunoSEQ multiplex PCR, yet TCRdb's version contains in-frame clones alone and is incomplete. This repertoire shows around 80,000 clones, approximately 91% found once; its top ten account for about 0.38%. The sequencing input was T cells isolated from PBMCs. All receptors come from a human donor in good health.

The chain recombines TRBV5-1 with TRBJ2-3, with 8 nucleotides matching TRBD2. Germline V lookup: CDR1 SGHRS, CDR2 YFSETQ. The V segment lost 4 bases and the J segment 7 bases; nucleotides outside the gene matches: 17. The CDR3 totals 17 residues. The CDR3 here is CASSPRNGASGLYTQYF. DNA for the CDR3: TGCGCCAGCAGCCCGCGCAACGGGGCTAGCGGGCTGTATACGCAGTATTTT.

This chain joins TRBV6-5 and TRBJ2-4; D is ambiguous. Germline V lookup: CDR1 MNHEY, CDR2 SVGAGI. The CDR3 spans 16 residues. With 4 bases removed from V and 3 bases from J, the gap between germline ends came to 16 bases. For the CDR3, the DNA is TGTGCCAGCAGTTCCCGGGTAAACTGGAGCAAAAACATTCAGTACTTC. It codes for CASSSRVNWSKNIQYF.

The rearrangement uses TRBV6-5 and TRBJ1-5; weak D call: TRBD1 (5 bases). Trimming pared 6 bases from V and 4 bases from J, leaving 13 bases between. This CDR3 has 14 amino acids. The V gene's germline CDR1 is MNHEY and CDR2 SVGAGI. CDR3: CASRKGISNQPQHF. CDR3 DNA sequence: TGTGCCAGCAGGAAGGGGATTTCTAATCAGCCCCAGCATTTT.

V gene TRBV19 combines with J gene TRBJ1-3, with 7 bases identical to TRBD1. This CDR3 region has 14 residues. Germline lookup yields CDR1 LNHDA and CDR2 SQIVND (reference sequence). With 9 bases clipped from V and 3 bases from J, the junction kept 8 bases outside the gene matches. CDR3 sequence reads: CASFPGGNGNTIYF. The CDR3 coding sequence is TGTGCCAGCTTTCCAGGGGGTAATGGAAACACCATATATTTT.

The rearrangement joins TRBV5-1 to TRBJ2-3; 9 bases agree with TRBD2. Per the germline V gene, CDR1 is SGHRS and CDR2 is YFSETQ. CDR3 length: 16 amino acids. V shed 2 bases and J 0 bases; nucleotides not matched to a gene: 4. CDR3 DNA: TGCGCCAGCAGCTTAAGACTAGCGGAGAGCACAGATACGCAGTATTTT. It specifies CASSLRLAESTDTQYF. Looking up the rest from reference TRBV5-1 and TRBJ2-3 gives the full variable domain: KAGVTQTPRYLIKTRGQQVTLSCSPISGHRSVSWYQQTPGQGLQFLFEYFSETQRNKGNFPGRFSGRQFSNSRSEMNVSTLELGDSALYLCASSLRLAESTDTQYFGPGTRLTVL.

Details on this clone: A read error may produce the germline difference seen at one junction end. The genes are TRBV5-4 and TRBJ2-2; TRBD2 agrees at 8 bases. The CDR3 length is 18 residues. Per germline, CDR1 SGHNT and CDR2 YYREEE (reference sequence). The CDR3 nucleotides are TGTGCCAGCAGCTTGGGTGCTAGCGGGCCGGCGAACACCGGGAAGCTGTTTTTT. Translation gives CASSLGASGPANTGKLFF.

This chain joins TRBV5-3 and TRBJ2-7, with 8 bases identical to TRBD2. TRBV5-3 qualifies as an ORF whose function is uncertain. The CDR3 is 17 residues long. V lost 0 bases and J lost 1; bases outside the gene matches: 9. CDR3 DNA sequence: TGTGCCAGAAGCTTGGGTGGTGTAAGCGGGAGTTCCTACGAGCAGTACTTC. Protein product: CARSLGGVSGSSYEQYF.

The rearrangement uses TRBV7-2 and TRBJ1-1; tentatively, D is TRBD1 (5 bases). There are 15 residues in the CDR3. V gave up 0 bases and J gave up 1 base, with 9 bases separating them. Germline values: CDR1 SGHTA, CDR2 FQGNSA. CDR3 DNA: TGTGCCAGCAGCTTAGCATCAGGGCGGAACACTGAAGCTTTCTTT. Its translation is CASSLASGRNTEAFF.

The chain is built from TRBV7-6 and TRBJ2-3, with TRBD2 matching over 9 bases. Germline CDR1 is SGHVS and CDR2 is FNYEAQ. J lost 5 bases, V lost 1 base, and 7 bases had no gene match. The CDR3 has 16 amino acids. CDR3 protein: CASSLVIAGVRDTQYF. The CDR3 nucleotides read TGTGCCAGCAGCTTAGTGATAGCGGGAGTTCGAGATACGCAGTATTTT.

The genes are TRBV27 and TRBJ1-2, with D maybe TRBD1 (5 bases). The germline V gene encodes CDR1 MNHEY and CDR2 SMNVEV (reference sequence). CDR3 length: 13 amino acids. The V end was cut by 3 bases, the J end by 7 bases, with 12 bases between. The CDR3 region is CASSFGARGGYTF. The CDR3 DNA reads TGTGCCAGCAGTTTTGGGGCCAGAGGTGGCTACACCTTC.

This rearrangement joins TRBV7-8 to TRBJ1-1; D gene ambiguous. The germline CDR1 and CDR2 sequences are SGHVS and FQNEAQ. V was trimmed by 2 bases and J by 1 base, leaving 8 bases between them. The CDR3 is 14 amino acids. The CDR3 sequence is CASSLQSGNTEAFF. CDR3 DNA: TGTGCCAGCAGCTTACAATCAGGGAACACTGAAGCTTTCTTT.

The chain uses TRBV29-1 and TRBJ1-3; 7 bases match TRBD1. With 6 bases clipped from V and 0 bases from J, the junction kept 8 bases outside the gene matches. The CDR3 runs 15 residues. CDR1 is SQVTM and CDR2 is ANQGSEA in the germline V gene. The chain's CDR3 is CSVQGSKGSGNTIYF. The CDR3 nucleotides are TGCAGCGTACAGGGGTCTAAGGGCTCTGGAAACACCATATATTTT.

This chain links TRBV28 with TRBJ2-1; 10 bases are a match to TRBD2. This CDR3 has 15 residues. Trimming cost V 3 bases and J 7 bases; bases outside gene matches: 6. Germline CDR1 and CDR2: MDHEN and SYDVKM. The CDR3 DNA sequence: TGTGCCAGCAGTTTCCTAGCGGGAGCTGGAAATGAGCAGTTCTTC. As protein: CASSFLAGAGNEQFF.